Below, 6 T cell receptor beta chains from the same sample are listed, as sequenced in a study of T cells in localized non-small cell lung cancer (dated by TCRdb to about 2020). The library was obtained by the immunoSEQ multiplex PCR assay. TCRdb mirrors the immuneACCESS table, restricted to in-frame sequences. Some clones are absent from its copies; in checked studies, under half trace to an unresolved V gene, and the reason for the others is unknown. Within this sample are 40,000 or so clones, with approximately 83% of them counted one time only. 6.4% of the sample rests with the top ten. The sample here was peripheral blood, taken before any cancer treatment. The source is a man between 35 and 75 years old with stage I lung adenocarcinoma.

The CDR3 DNA reads as TGCGCCAGCAGCCAAGTCCTCAGAGTGGGTACAAATACGCAGTATTTT. Translating gives CASSQVLRVGTNTQYF. The rearrangement uses TRBV4-1 and TRBJ2-3; D remains unclear. The CDR3 contains 16 residues. Germline V gives CDR1 MGHRA, CDR2 YSYEKL. V shed 1 base and J shed 7 bases, with 18 bases lying between them.

In this sample, this clone turned up once. The CDR3 DNA follows: TGTGCCTGGAGTGTAGTCCGGGATCAGCCCCAGCATTTT. Amino acid sequence: CAWSVVRDQPQHF. The chain is built from TRBV30 and TRBJ1-5; D is unresolved. V lost 0 bases to trimming and J lost 5 bases, with 8 bases between them. CDR1 is GTSNPN and CDR2 is SVGIG in the germline V gene (reference sequence). This CDR3 contains 13 residues. The full variable domain, rest sourced from reference TRBV30 and TRBJ1-5, is SQTIHQWPATLVQPVGSPLSLECTVEGTSNPNLYWYRQAAGRGLQLLFYSVGIGQISSEVPQNLSASRPQDRQFILSSKKLLLSDSGFYLCAWSVVRDQPQHFGDGTRLSIL.

This clone has only one observation. The chain couples TRBV28 to TRBJ1-6; D is undetermined. Germline CDR1 is MDHEN and CDR2 is SYDVKM. The CDR3 loop spans 12 amino acids. Trimming removed 6 bases at V and 9 bases at J, with 9 bases between. CDR3 sequence: CASRLLGSPLHF. The CDR3 DNA follows: TGTGCCAGCAGGTTGCTTGGTTCACCCCTCCACTTT.

The rearrangement uses TRBV5-4 and TRBJ1-1; D uncertain. The CDR3 is 15 amino acids. The V gene's germline CDR1 is SGHNT and CDR2 YYREEE (reference sequence). Trimming shortened V by 4 bases and J by 0 bases, and 13 bases separated the two germline ends. CDR3 bases: TGTGCCAGCAGCCTACGTGGCAGTCTGAACACTGAAGCTTTCTTT. Its translation is CASSLRGSLNTEAFF.

CDR3 amino acids: CSVGLGRNEQFF. Written as DNA, the CDR3 is TGCAGCGTTGGACTAGGTCGGAATGAGCAGTTCTTC. The chain couples TRBV29-1 to TRBJ2-1; D is perhaps TRBD2 (6 bases). Trimming shortened V by 4 bases and J by 7 bases, and 11 bases separated the two germline ends. This CDR3 contains 12 residues. Germline CDR1 SQVTM, CDR2 ANQGSEA.

The chain uses TRBV7-3 and TRBJ2-1; 14 bases line up with TRBD2. The CDR3 is 17 residues long. Trimming at V came to 5 bases and at J to 6 bases, leaving 9 bases not matched to a gene. The germline gives CDR1 SGHTA, CDR2 FQGTGA. The DNA of the CDR3 is TGTGCCAGCAGCCAACTGGGACTAGCGGGAGTCGGCAATGAGCAGTTCTTC. Its translation is CASSQLGLAGVGNEQFF.